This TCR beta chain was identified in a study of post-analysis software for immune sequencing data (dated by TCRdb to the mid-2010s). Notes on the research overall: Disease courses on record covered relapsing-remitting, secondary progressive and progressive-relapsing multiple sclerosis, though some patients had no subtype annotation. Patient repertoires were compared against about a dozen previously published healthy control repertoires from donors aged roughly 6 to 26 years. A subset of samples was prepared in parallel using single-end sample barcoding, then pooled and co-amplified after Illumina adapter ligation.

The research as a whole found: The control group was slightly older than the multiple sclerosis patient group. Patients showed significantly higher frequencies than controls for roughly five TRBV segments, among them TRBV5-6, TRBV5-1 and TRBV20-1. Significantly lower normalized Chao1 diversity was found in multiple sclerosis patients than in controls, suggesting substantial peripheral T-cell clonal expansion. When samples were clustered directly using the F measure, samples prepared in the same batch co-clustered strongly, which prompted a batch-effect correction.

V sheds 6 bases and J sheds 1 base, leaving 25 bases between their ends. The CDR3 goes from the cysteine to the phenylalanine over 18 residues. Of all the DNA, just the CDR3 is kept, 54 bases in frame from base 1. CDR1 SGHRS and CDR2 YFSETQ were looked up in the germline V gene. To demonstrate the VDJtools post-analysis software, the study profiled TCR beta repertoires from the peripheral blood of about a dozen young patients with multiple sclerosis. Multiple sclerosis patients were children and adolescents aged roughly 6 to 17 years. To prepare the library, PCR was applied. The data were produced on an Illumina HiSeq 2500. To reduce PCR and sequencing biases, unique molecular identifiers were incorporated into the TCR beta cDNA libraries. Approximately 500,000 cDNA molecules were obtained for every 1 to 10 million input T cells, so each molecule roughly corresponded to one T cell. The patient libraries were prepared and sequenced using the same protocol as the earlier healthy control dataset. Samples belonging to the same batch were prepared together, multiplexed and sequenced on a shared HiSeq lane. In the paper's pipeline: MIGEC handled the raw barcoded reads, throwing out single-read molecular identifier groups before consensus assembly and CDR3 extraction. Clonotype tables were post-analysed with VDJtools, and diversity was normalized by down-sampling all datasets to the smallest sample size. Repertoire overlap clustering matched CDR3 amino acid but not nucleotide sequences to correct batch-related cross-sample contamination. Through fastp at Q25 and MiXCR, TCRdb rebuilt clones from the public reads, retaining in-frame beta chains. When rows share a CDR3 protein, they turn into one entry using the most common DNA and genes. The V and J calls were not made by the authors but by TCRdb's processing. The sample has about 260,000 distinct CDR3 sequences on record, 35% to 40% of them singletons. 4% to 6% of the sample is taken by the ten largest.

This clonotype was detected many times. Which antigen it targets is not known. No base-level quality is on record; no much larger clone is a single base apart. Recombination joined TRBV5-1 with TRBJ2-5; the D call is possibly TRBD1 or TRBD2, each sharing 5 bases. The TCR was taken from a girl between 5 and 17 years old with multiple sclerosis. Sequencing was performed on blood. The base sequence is TGCGCCAGCACCCCCGGAACAGGCCGGGGAATCCGCCAAGAGACCCAGTACTTC. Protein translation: CASTPGTGRGIRQETQYF.